This TCR beta chain is drawn from a study of cytomegalovirus exposure and HLA in healthy donors. CDR1 and CDR2 (germline): SQVTM, ANQGSEA. CDR3 length: 13 amino acids. The V end lost 1 base, the J end lost 6 bases, and 12 bases lay between the germline ends. Amplification used 60 Vbeta primers and 13 Jbeta primers. Produced via immunoSEQ multiplex PCR; TCRdb's table is partial and in-frame only. The table lists approximately 200,000 clones, over 75% of them singletons, with 2.3% in the top ten. The chain employs TRBV29-1 and TRBJ1-2; the D is unclear. The source of this sequence is a woman in her forties or fifties in good health and CMV-seronegative. Material: PBMCs. CDR3 sequence: CSVEVMWADGYTF. CDR3 bases: TGCAGCGTTGAAGTGATGTGGGCAGATGGCTACACCTTC.